Sequencing of this T cell receptor (beta chain) was carried out in a study of shared clonotypes between healthy human individuals. General observations from the study: Sampling used blood alone; tissue repertoires probably differ. The rarefaction results pointed to incomplete sorted-subset sequencing despite large depth. The study found lower generation probabilities in non-shared clonotypes than in those shared by all four donors.

This clone has only one observation. Its antigen is currently unknown. The CDR3 spans 16 residues. Unmatched junction bases numbered 8, after V lost 4 bases and J lost 2 bases. Per germline, CDR1 MNHEY and CDR2 SVGAGI. Nashville, Tennessee was home to all donors, who were Caucasian adults. The protocol was immunoSEQ multiplex PCR, while the TCRdb copy is restricted to in-frame clones and leaves out a portion. The sample has about 2.4 million clones, over 85% seen once; the top ten hold about 0.34%. The sequenced material came from naive CD4+ T cells from PBMCs. As to subset: CD45RA+ positively selected. V gene TRBV6-5 combines with J gene TRBJ2-5, with TRBD2 matching over 9 bases. The sequence derives from a man aged 18-30 years in good health. Some clones in this sample may be carry-over from other donors' samples. The DNA of the CDR3 is TGTGCCAGCAGTTCTTTTCTAGCGGGATGGCAAGAGACCCAGTACTTC. Its translation is CASSSFLAGWQETQYF.